This T cell receptor (beta chain) was documented in a study of shared clonotypes between healthy human individuals. This clone occurred once. Its antigen is as yet unknown. Germline V gives CDR1 SEHNR, CDR2 FQNEAQ (reference sequence). There are 18 residues in the CDR3. V was pared by 2 bases and J by 2 bases, with 14 bases of the junction left unmatched. Using immunoSEQ multiplex PCR, the repertoire was profiled, and TCRdb retains in-frame clones only, with some absent. Counted here are about 680,000 clones, 92% occurring once; the ten biggest clones make up 20% to 25%. Naive-designated CD8 cells lacked CD45RO, were positively enriched for CCR7, and omitted terminally differentiated effector memory CD45RA+ cells. Healthy and HIV-negative, the adult donors had no recent acute infections or vaccinations. The donors were all Caucasian adults (living in Nashville, Tennessee). General study findings and limits: Sharing across a handful of donors was seen in around 5% of naive CD4 clonotypes. An anticipated effect of sequencing depth on clonotype sharing among donors was recognized.

The clonotype originates from a man aged 25-40 years in good health. The chain carries TRBV7-9 and TRBJ2-5, with 7 positions matching TRBD1. The specimen sequenced was naive CD8+ T cells sorted from blood. CDR3 in amino acids: CASSLIFRQGVRQETQYF. DNA of the CDR3: TGTGCCAGCAGCTTAATTTTTCGACAGGGAGTAAGGCAAGAGACCCAGTACTTC.